These T cell receptor beta chains were read from a single sample in a study of shared clonotypes between healthy human individuals. Libraries were prepared by immunoSEQ multiplex PCR; TCRdb keeps only in-frame clonotypes and omits some of them. The table includes 550,000 to 800,000 clones, around 72% detected once. Sequences were obtained from memory CD4+ T cells sorted from blood. The receptors stem from a woman aged 30 to 39 in good health. CDR3s leave out the opening cysteine and the closing phenylalanine or tryptophan. Fields, in order: V gene, J gene, clone size, CDR3 protein. Some rows mark clone size as missing; the rest say once, few, many or name a class of expanded clone.

V gene: TRBV18; J gene: TRBJ1-5; clone size: few; CDR3 protein: ASSLRLGDGQQPQH
V gene: TRBV4-2; J gene: TRBJ1-6; clone size: NA; CDR3 protein: ASSQDLNNSPLH
V gene: TRBV19; J gene: TRBJ2-3; clone size: NA; CDR3 protein: ASSSAAGSTDTQY
V gene: TRBV27; J gene: TRBJ2-7; clone size: NA; CDR3 protein: ASSRTSGTYEQY
V gene: TRBV4-2; J gene: TRBJ2-3; clone size: NA; CDR3 protein: ASSQEGTGADTQY
V gene: TRBV25-1; J gene: TRBJ2-3; clone size: NA; CDR3 protein: ASSTPGGTDTQY
V gene: TRBV6-1; J gene: TRBJ2-7; clone size: NA; CDR3 protein: ASSESGHEQY
V gene: TRBV11-2; J gene: TRBJ2-7; clone size: NA; CDR3 protein: ASSRYRGEQY
V gene: TRBV5-1; J gene: TRBJ2-5; clone size: NA; CDR3 protein: ASSSQGAWETQY
V gene: TRBV10-2; J gene: TRBJ2-7; clone size: NA; CDR3 protein: ASSESSGSWDQQY
V gene: TRBV15; J gene: NA; clone size: NA; CDR3 protein: ATSSGTRKYEQY
V gene: TRBV19; J gene: TRBJ2-1; clone size: NA; CDR3 protein: ASKGSSAYNEQF
V gene: TRBV28; J gene: TRBJ2-7; clone size: few; CDR3 protein: ASSPLGQGVERSYEQY